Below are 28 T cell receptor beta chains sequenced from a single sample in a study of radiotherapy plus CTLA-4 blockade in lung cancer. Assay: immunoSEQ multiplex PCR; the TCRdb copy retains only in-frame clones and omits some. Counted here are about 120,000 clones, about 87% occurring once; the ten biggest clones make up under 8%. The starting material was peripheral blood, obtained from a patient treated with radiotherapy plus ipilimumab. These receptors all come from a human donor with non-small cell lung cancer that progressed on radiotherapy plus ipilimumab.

In DNA, the CDR3 is TGTGCCAGCTCACCACTGGACAGGGCTGAAGCTTTCTTT. Translation gives CASSPLDRAEAFF. The chain is built from TRBV18 and TRBJ1-1; 8 positions agree with TRBD1. Trimming took 1 base from V and 6 from J; bases not matched to a gene: 1. This CDR3 contains 13 residues. Germline V CDR1 and CDR2: KGHSH, LQKENI.

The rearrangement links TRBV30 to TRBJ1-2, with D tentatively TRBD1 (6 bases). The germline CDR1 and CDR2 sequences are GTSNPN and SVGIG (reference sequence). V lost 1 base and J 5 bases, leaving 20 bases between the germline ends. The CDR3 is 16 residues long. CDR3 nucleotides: TGTGCCTGGAGTGCCCGATCCAACAGGGTTTGGTATGGCTACACCTTC. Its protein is CAWSARSNRVWYGYTF.

The CDR3 nucleotides read TGTGCCAGCAGCTTCCTGGACAGGGCTACTGAAGCTTTCTTT. The encoded protein is CASSFLDRATEAFF. The genes are TRBV7-9 and TRBJ1-1; TRBD1 matches at 8 bases. Trimming removed 3 bases from V and 5 bases from J; junction bases left unmatched: 5. The CDR3 extends over 14 amino acids. Looked up from germline, CDR1 is SEHNR and CDR2 is FQNEAQ (reference sequence). The full variable domain, with the rest looked up from reference TRBV7-9 and TRBJ1-1, is DTGVSQNPRHKITKRGQNVTFRCDPISEHNRLYWYRQTLGQGPEFLTYFQNEAQLEKSRLLSDRFSAERPKGSFSTLEIQRTEQGDSAMYLCASSFLDRATEAFFGQGTRLTVV.

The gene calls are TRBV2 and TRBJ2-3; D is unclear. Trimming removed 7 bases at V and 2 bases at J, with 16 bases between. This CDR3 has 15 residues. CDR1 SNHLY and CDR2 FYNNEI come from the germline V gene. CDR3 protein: CASKQFGGNTDTQYF. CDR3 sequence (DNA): TGTGCCAGCAAACAATTTGGCGGCAACACAGATACGCAGTATTTT.

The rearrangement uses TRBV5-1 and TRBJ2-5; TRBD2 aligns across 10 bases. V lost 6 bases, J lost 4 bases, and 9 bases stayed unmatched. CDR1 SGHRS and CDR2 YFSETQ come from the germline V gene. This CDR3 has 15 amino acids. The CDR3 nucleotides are TGCGCCAGCACCCAAATAGCGGGAGGAGGAGAGACCCAGTACTTC. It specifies CASTQIAGGGETQYF.

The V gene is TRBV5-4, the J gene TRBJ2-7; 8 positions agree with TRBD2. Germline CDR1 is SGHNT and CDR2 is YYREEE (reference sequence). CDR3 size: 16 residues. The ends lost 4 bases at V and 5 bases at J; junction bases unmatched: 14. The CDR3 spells CASSPGGGGRSDEQYF. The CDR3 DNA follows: TGTGCCAGCAGCCCAGGCGGGGGCGGGAGGTCGGACGAGCAGTACTTC.

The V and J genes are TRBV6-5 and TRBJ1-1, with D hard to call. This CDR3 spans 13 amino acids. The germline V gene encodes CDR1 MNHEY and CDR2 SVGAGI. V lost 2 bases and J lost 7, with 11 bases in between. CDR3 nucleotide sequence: TGTGCCAGCAGTTACCGGAGTGGAGGTGAAGCTTTCTTT. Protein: CASSYRSGGEAFF.

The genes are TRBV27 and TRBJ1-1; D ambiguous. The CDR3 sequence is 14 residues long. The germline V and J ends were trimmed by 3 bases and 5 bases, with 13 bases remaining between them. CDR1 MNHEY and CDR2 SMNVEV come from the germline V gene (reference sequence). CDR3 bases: TGTGCCAGCAGTTTGCATGGGATACAGACTGAAGCTTTCTTT. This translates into CASSLHGIQTEAFF.

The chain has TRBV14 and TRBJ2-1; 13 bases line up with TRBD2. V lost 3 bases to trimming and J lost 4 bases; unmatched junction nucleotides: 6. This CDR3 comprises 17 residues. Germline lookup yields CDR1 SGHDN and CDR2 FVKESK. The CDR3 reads CASSHLTSGRGYNEQFF. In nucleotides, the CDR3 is TGTGCCAGCAGCCATCTAACTAGCGGGAGGGGGTACAATGAGCAGTTCTTC.

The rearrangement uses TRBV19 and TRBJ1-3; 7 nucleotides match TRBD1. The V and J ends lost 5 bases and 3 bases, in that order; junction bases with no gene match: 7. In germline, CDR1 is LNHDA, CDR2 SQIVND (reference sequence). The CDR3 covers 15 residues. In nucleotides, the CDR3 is TGTGCCAGTAGTCCCAGGGGGACCCATGGAAACACCATATATTTT. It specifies CASSPRGTHGNTIYF.

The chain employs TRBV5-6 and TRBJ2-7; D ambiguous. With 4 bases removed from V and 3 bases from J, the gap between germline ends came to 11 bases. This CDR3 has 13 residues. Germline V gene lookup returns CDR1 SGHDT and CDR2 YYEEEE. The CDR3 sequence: CASSTDLFYEQYF. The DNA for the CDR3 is TGTGCCAGCAGCACCGACCTATTCTACGAGCAGTACTTC.

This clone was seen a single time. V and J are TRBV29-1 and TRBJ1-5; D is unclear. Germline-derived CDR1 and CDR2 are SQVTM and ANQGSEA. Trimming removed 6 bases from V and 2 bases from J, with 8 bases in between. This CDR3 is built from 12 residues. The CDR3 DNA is TGCAGCGTATCGGGCCGCAATCAGCCCCAGCATTTT. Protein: CSVSGRNQPQHF. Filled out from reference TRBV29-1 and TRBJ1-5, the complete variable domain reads SAVISQKPSRDICQRGTSLTIQCQVDSQVTMMFWYRQQPGQSLTLIATANQGSEATYESGFVIDKFPISRPNLTFSTLTVSNMSPEDSSIYLCSVSGRNQPQHFGDGTRLSIL.

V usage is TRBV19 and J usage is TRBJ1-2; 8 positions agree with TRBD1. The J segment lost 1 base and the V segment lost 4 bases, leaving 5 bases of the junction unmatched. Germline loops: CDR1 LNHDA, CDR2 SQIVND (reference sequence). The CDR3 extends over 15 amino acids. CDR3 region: CASSRRTGFNYGYTF. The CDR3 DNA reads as TGTGCCAGTAGTAGGAGGACAGGGTTTAACTATGGCTACACCTTC. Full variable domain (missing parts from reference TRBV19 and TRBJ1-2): DGGITQSPKYLFRKEGQNVTLSCEQNLNHDAMYWYRQDPGQGLRLIYYSQIVNDFQKGDIAEGYSVSREKKESFPLTVTSAQKNPTAFYLCASSRRTGFNYGYTFGSGTRLTVV.

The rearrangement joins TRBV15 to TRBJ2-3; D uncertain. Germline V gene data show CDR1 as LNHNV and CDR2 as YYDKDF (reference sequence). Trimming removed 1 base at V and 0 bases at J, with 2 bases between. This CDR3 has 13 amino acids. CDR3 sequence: CATSRVSTDTQYF. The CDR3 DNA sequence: TGTGCCACCAGCAGAGTTAGCACAGATACGCAGTATTTT. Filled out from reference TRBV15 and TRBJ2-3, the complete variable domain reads DAMVIQNPRYQVTQFGKPVTLSCSQTLNHNVMYWYQQKSSQAPKLLFHYYDKDFNNEADTPDNFQSRRPNTSFCFLDIRSPGLGDTAMYLCATSRVSTDTQYFGPGTRLTVL.

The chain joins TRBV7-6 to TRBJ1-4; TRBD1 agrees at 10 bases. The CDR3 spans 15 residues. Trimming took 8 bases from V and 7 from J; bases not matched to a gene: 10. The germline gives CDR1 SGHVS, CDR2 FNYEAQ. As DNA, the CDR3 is TGTGCCAGCCGGGAGGGGACAGGGGATGTTGAAAAACTGTTTTTT. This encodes CASREGTGDVEKLFF.

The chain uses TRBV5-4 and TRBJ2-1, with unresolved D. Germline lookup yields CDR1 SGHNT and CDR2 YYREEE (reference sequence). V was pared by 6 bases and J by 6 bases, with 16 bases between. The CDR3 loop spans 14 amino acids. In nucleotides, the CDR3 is TGTGCCAGCAAAAGCCCCGGCTCCATCAATGAGCAGTTCTTC. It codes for CASKSPGSINEQFF.

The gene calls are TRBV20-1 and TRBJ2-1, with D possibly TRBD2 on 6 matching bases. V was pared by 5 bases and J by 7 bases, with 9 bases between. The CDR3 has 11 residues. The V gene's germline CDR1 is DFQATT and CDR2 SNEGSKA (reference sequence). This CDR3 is CSAPGRNEQFF. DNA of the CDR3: TGCAGTGCTCCAGGGAGGAATGAGCAGTTCTTC.

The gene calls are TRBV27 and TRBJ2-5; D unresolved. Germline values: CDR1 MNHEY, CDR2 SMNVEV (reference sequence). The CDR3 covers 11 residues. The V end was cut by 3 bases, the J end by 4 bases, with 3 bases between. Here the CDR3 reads CASSFRETQYF. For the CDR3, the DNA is TGTGCCAGCAGTTTTAGAGAGACCCAGTACTTC.

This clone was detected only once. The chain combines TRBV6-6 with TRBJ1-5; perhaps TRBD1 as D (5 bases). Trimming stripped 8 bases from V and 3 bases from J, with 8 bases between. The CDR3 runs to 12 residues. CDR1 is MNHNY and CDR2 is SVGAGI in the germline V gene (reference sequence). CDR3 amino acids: CASGDYNQPQHF. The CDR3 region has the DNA TGTGCCAGCGGGGACTACAATCAGCCCCAGCATTTT.

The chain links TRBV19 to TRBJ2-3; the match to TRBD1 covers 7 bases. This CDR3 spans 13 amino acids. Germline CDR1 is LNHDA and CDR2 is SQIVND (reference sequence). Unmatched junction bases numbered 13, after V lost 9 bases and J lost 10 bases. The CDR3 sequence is CASQTRRGLAQYF. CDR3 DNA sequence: TGTGCCAGCCAAACTAGAAGGGGGCTTGCGCAGTATTTT.

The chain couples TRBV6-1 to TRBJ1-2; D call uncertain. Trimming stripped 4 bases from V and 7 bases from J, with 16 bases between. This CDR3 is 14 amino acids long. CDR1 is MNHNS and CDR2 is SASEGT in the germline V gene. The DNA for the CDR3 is TGTGCCAGCAGTGTCACCCGCCAAGGGAGTGGCTACACCTTC. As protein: CASSVTRQGSGYTF.

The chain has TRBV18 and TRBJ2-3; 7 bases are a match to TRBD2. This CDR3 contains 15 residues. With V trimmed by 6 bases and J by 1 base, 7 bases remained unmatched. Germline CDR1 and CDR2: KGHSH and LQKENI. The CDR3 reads CASSPLAGGTDTQYF. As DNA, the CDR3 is TGTGCCAGCTCCCCATTAGCGGGTGGCACAGATACGCAGTATTTT.

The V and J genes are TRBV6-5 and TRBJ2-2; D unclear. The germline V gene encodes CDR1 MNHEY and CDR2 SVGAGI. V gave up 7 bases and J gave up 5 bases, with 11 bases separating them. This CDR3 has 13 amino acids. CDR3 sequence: CASTKRGTGELFF. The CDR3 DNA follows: TGTGCCAGCACAAAGAGAGGAACCGGGGAGCTGTTTTTT.

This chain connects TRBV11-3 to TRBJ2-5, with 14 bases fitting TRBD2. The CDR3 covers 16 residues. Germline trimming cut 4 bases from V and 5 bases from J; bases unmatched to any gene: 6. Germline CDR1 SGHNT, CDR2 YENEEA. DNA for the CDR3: TGTGCCAGCAGCTCTCCGGGACTAGCGGGGGATGAGACCCAGTACTTC. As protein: CASSSPGLAGDETQYF.

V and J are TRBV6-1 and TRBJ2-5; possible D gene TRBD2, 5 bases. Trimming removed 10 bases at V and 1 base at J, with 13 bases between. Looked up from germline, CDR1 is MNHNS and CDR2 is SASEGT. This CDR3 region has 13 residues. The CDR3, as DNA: TGTGCCACCGCCCGCAGCGGCCAAGAGACCCAGTACTTC. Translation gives CATARSGQETQYF.

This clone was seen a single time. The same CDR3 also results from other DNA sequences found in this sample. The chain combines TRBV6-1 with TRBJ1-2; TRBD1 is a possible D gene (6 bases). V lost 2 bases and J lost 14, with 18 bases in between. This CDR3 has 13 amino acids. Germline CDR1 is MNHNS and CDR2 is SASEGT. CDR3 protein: CASSELVRGARTF. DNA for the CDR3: TGTGCCAGCAGTGAATTGGTTCGGGGGGCCAGAACCTTC.

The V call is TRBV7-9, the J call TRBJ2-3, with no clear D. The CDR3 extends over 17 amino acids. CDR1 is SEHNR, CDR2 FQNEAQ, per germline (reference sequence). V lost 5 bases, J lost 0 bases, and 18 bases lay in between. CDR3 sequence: CASSPLGFSDSTDTQYF. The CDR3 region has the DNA TGTGCCAGCAGCCCTTTAGGCTTCTCCGATAGCACAGATACGCAGTATTTT.

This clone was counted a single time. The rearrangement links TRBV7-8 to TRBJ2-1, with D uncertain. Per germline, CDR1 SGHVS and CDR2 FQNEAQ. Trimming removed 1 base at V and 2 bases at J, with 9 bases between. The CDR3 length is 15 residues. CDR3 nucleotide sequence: TGTGCCAGCAGCTTAGAATGGCGCCCCTACAATGAGCAGTTCTTC. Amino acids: CASSLEWRPYNEQFF.